The 16 T cell receptor beta chains reported below all come from one sample, sequenced in a study of shared clonotypes between healthy human individuals. TCRdb's table, derived via immunoSEQ multiplex PCR, lists solely in-frame clones and lacks some. The sample carries millions of clones, 93% recorded once. Sequenced sample: naive CD4+ T cells from PBMCs. Subset meaning: CD45RA+ positively selected. These receptors came from a young man in good health. Some clones in this sample may be carry-over from other donors' samples.

The genes are TRBV7-2 and TRBJ1-2; TRBD1 might be the D (5 bases). Trimming removed 2 bases at V and 0 bases at J, with 13 bases between. The CDR3 sequence is 16 residues long. The germline V gene encodes CDR1 SGHTA and CDR2 FQGNSA. The CDR3 DNA is TGTGCCAGCAGCTTAAGGACAACGCTTACTAACTATGGCTACACCTTC. This gives the protein CASSLRTTLTNYGYTF.

The chain has TRBV20-1 and TRBJ2-1; D is possibly TRBD2 (6 bases). Germline loops: CDR1 DFQATT, CDR2 SNEGSKA (reference sequence). The CDR3 extends over 11 amino acids. The germline V and J ends were trimmed by 6 bases and 11 bases, with 14 bases remaining between them. CDR3 bases: TGCAGTGCGGCCTCGGGGGTACAGCAGTTCTTC. Translated, it gives CSAASGVQQFF.

The chain carries TRBV2 and TRBJ2-7; D not certain. V was shortened by 2 bases and J by 1 base, with 9 bases between the two germline ends. The CDR3 spans 14 residues. CDR1 is SNHLY, CDR2 FYNNEI, per germline. The DNA of the CDR3 is TGTGCCAGCAGTGAAAGGCTGGGGTCCTACGAGCAGTACTTC. Translating it yields CASSERLGSYEQYF.

The rearrangement uses TRBV5-6 and TRBJ2-7; no clear D. Germline CDR1 SGHDT, CDR2 YYEEEE. CDR3 size: 14 residues. The V end was cut by 5 bases, the J end by 0 bases, with 12 bases between. CDR3 region: CASSTDWSSYEQYF. The CDR3 region has the DNA TGTGCCAGCAGTACCGATTGGAGCTCCTACGAGCAGTACTTC. The full variable domain, completed using reference TRBV5-6 and TRBJ2-7, is DAGVTQSPTHLIKTRGQQVTLRCSPKSGHDTVSWYQQALGQGPQFIFQYYEEEERQRGNFPDRFSGHQFPNYSSELNVNALLLGDSALYLCASSTDWSSYEQYFGPGTRLTVT.

V and J are TRBV6-1 and TRBJ1-1; D is ambiguous. The V end was cut by 0 bases, the J end by 1 base, with 12 bases between. Germline-derived CDR1 and CDR2 are MNHNS and SASEGT. This CDR3 is 16 amino acids long. CDR3 in DNA: TGTGCCAGCAGTGAAGCGATAAGGCAGAGGAACACTGAAGCTTTCTTT. As protein: CASSEAIRQRNTEAFF.

This rearrangement joins TRBV5-4 to TRBJ2-2, with 8 bases matching TRBD1. CDR1 SGHNT and CDR2 YYREEE come from the germline V gene (reference sequence). The CDR3 runs 17 residues. Germline trimming cut 3 bases from V and 4 bases from J; bases unmatched to any gene: 11. For the CDR3, the DNA is TGTGCCAGCAGCTCCCCTGACAGGGGACGCAGCACCGGGGAGCTGTTTTTT. It encodes CASSSPDRGRSTGELFF.

The chain couples TRBV7-2 to TRBJ2-7; no reliable D call. Germline V gives CDR1 SGHTA, CDR2 FQGNSA. This CDR3 spans 14 amino acids. Trimming removed 5 bases at V and 2 bases at J, with 13 bases between. The CDR3 coding sequence is TGTGCCAGCAGCCTTGGTATCCGGACCTACGAGCAGTACTTC. Encoded protein: CASSLGIRTYEQYF.

The chain has TRBV7-3 and TRBJ1-4; a weak D match, TRBD1 (5 bases). Germline CDR1 SGHTA, CDR2 FQGTGA. V shed 5 bases and J shed 6 bases, with 10 bases lying between them. This CDR3 has 13 residues. Here the CDR3 DNA reads TGTGCCAGCAGCGCGGGACTGGATGAAAAACTGTTTTTT. Its translation: CASSAGLDEKLFF.

The CDR3 loop reads CASSTKSGTSGWKKRTSAHETQYF. In DNA, the CDR3 is TGTGCCAGCAGTACTAAATCCGGGACATCGGGGTGGAAAAAGAGGACAAGTGCCCACGAGACCCAGTACTTC. The chain uses TRBV28 and TRBJ2-5, with D maybe TRBD1 (6 bases). The V end was cut by 5 bases, the J end by 5 bases, with 45 bases between. The CDR3 totals 24 residues. The germline CDR1 and CDR2 sequences are MDHEN and SYDVKM.

The chain joins TRBV5-6 to TRBJ1-5; TRBD1 aligns across 8 bases. The CDR3 has 16 residues. CDR1 is SGHDT and CDR2 is YYEEEE in the germline V gene. J was trimmed by 7 bases and V by 1 base; bases with no gene match: 10. CDR3 sequence (DNA): TGTGCCAGCAGCTTGAGACAGGGGCAGGGTGGACAGCCCCAGCATTTT. It encodes CASSLRQGQGGQPQHF.

This sequence joins TRBV6-6 and TRBJ1-5; D might be TRBD1 (5 bases). Looked up from germline, CDR1 is MNHNY and CDR2 is SVGAGI (reference sequence). This CDR3 spans 14 amino acids. Between the trimmed V and J ends, which lost 0 bases and 5 bases, there was a span of 8 bases. The CDR3 reads CASSYSGEDQPQHF. Here the CDR3 DNA reads TGTGCCAGCAGTTACTCGGGGGAGGATCAGCCCCAGCATTTT.

J is TRBJ1-3 and V is TRBV28; tentatively, D is TRBD1 (6 bases). The germline CDR1 and CDR2 sequences are MDHEN and SYDVKM. Trimming shortened V by 9 bases and J by 0 bases, and 15 bases separated the two germline ends. The CDR3 spans 15 residues. The CDR3 DNA reads as TGTGCCAGTAAGATCGGGGGGCCCTCTGGAAACACCATATATTTT. This codes for CASKIGGPSGNTIYF.

The chain employs TRBV7-2 and TRBJ2-1, with 11 positions matching TRBD2. CDR1 SGHTA and CDR2 FQGNSA come from the germline V gene. J gave up 8 bases and V 5 bases, and 17 bases lay outside the gene matches. The CDR3 loop spans 18 amino acids. The CDR3 region is CASSTYTSGRGLSDEQFF. In nucleotides, the CDR3 is TGTGCCAGCAGCACCTACACTAGCGGGAGAGGATTATCCGATGAGCAGTTCTTC.

The chain is built from TRBV7-3 and TRBJ2-3; TRBD2 might be the D (6 bases). The germline V gene has CDR1 SGHTA and CDR2 FQGTGA. With 3 bases removed from V and 5 bases from J, the gap between germline ends came to 12 bases. The CDR3 runs 14 residues. This chain's CDR3 is CASSLEGAKDTQYF. The DNA of the CDR3 is TGTGCCAGCAGCTTGGAGGGAGCCAAAGATACGCAGTATTTT.

This chain links TRBV14 with TRBJ1-4; D is unresolved. Germline V gene sequence: CDR1 SGHDN, CDR2 FVKESK. V dropped 2 bases and J dropped 8 bases, with 15 bases sitting between them. The CDR3 is made up of 15 amino acids. The CDR3: CASSQLRPVGEKLFF. The CDR3 nucleotides read TGTGCCAGCAGCCAATTACGGCCAGTGGGGGAAAAACTGTTTTTT.

The J gene is TRBJ2-2, the V gene TRBV7-2, with TRBD2 as a possible D gene (7 bases). The CDR3 is 18 amino acids. V was trimmed by 4 bases and J by 3 bases, leaving 21 bases between them. Germline-derived CDR1 and CDR2 are SGHTA and FQGNSA. CDR3 sequence: CASSSQGGLAVYTGELFF. Written as DNA, the CDR3 is TGTGCCAGCAGCTCCCAAGGGGGGCTAGCGGTATACACCGGGGAGCTGTTTTTT.